At least ten counts were recorded for the clone carrying this TCR beta chain. Germline-derived CDR1 and CDR2 are SGHRS and YFSETQ. The CDR3 has 15 amino acids. V lost 0 bases and J lost 0, with 4 bases in between. The data were taken from a study of T cells after yellow fever vaccination. TCRdb used MiXCR to reprocess the 5' RACE reads, holding one entry per CDR3 protein. Of about 45,000 distinct CDR3 sequences listed, 6.8% are singletons. The TCR originated in a man aged 30 to 39 who received the YFV17D yellow fever vaccine. Sequenced here: CD8+ T cells not binding an NS4B(214-222) dextramer, sorted from PBMCs, sampled 45 days after the yellow fever booster vaccination. The V gene is TRBV5-1, the J gene TRBJ2-6; D unresolved. The CDR3 nucleotides are TGCGCCAGCAGCTTGGCGGACTCTGGGGCCAACGTCCTGACTTTC. Its translation is CASSLADSGANVLTF.